Sequencing of this T cell receptor beta chain was carried out in a study of T cells in Graves' hyperthyroidism and ophthalmopathy. Study-level findings and limits: Blood also carried most thyroid clonotypes expanded above 0.001.

Hyperthyroidism, newly diagnosed and lasting under 2 months, affected patients aged 18 to 65. Uncontrolled infection, other autoimmune disease, pregnancy or lactation led to exclusion. Turning to this clonotype: Its antigen is not known.

The investigators amplified TCR beta CDR3 regions from RNA transcripts. The study used the HTBI primer set for a first-round RT-PCR of the TCR CDR3. TCRdb processed the multiplex PCR reads anew with MiXCR; each CDR3 protein has one entry. Of about 340,000 distinct CDR3 sequences listed, under 25% are singletons. Material for sequencing was blood. The sequence came from a woman in her fifties or sixties with Graves' hyperthyroidism.

The DNA for the CDR3 is TGTGCCAGCAGCTTAAGGCCAGGAGATAATGAAAAACTGTTTTTT. Protein sequence: CASSLRPGDNEKLFF. The chain couples TRBV7-2 to TRBJ1-4; no clear D gene. This CDR3 is built from 15 residues. V lost 2 bases to trimming and J lost 4 bases, with 11 bases between them. Germline lookup yields CDR1 SGHTA and CDR2 FQGNSA.